This T cell receptor beta chain was recovered during a study of Ad26.COV2.S vaccination and SARS-CoV-2 variants. At the level of the study: Ad26.COV2.S given intramuscularly, once or twice 56 days apart. Overall study results and limits: The TCR breadth and depth analyses may have understated or missed part of the total T cell responses. It was vaccine recipients, not placebo recipients, who had the higher spike-specific TCR breadth. Similar non-spike TCR breadth was seen in vaccine and placebo recipients.

Germline assignment: CDR1 MGHDK and CDR2 SYGVNS. V shed 1 base, J shed 2 bases, and the junction held 3 bases outside the gene matches. CDR3 length: 15 amino acids. Assay: immunoSEQ multiplex PCR; the TCRdb copy retains only in-frame clones and omits some. The sample holds more than 350,000 clones, 75% to 95% seen once. Comments on this clone: Its target is not known.

Regarding treatment: roughly 18 received Ad26.COV2.S at low or high dose, single or two shots; about 5 received placebo; per-sample allocation not given. Vaccine and placebo recipients were sampled on day 63 after the first injection. The sequence derives from a person between 18 and 65 years old who received the Ad26.COV2.S COVID-19 vaccine or a placebo. The source material was peripheral blood, sampled in a trial of Ad26.COV2.S vaccine versus placebo. The rearrangement links TRBV25-1 to TRBJ2-3; 7 bases line up with TRBD2. For the CDR3, the DNA is TGTGCCAGCAGTGAATCTCGGGGGGACACAGATACGCAGTATTTT. It encodes CASSESRGDTDTQYF.